This T cell receptor (beta chain) was retrieved from a study of blood T cell repertoires in COVID-19. Across the whole study: Sites across the United States, Italy and Spain contributed samples from acute and convalescent COVID-19. Sample material is recorded as cDNA or gDNA derived from T cells, B-cell-depleted T cells, or PBMCs.

Methods used by the authors: How many nucleated cells were present was estimated from reference gene primer amplification. The method was immunoSEQ multiplex PCR; TCRdb's version includes in-frame clones alone and lacks a portion of them. The DNA was the basis for D and trimming; V, J and clone size are from that table. Of over 200,000 clones listed, approximately 86% were seen once; the top ten hold roughly 1.5%. V was clipped by 1 base and J by 8 bases, with 11 bases between them. The CDR3 is 13 residues long. CDR1 is MNHEY and CDR2 is SVGAGI in the germline V gene. The chain uses TRBV6-5 and TRBJ1-2; D might be TRBD1 (5 bases). The clonotype comes from a young man with active or convalescent COVID-19. Source material: peripheral blood. The chain's CDR3 is CASSYWGGEGYTF. Here the CDR3 DNA reads TGTGCCAGCAGTTACTGGGGGGGTGAAGGCTACACCTTC.